Following are 26 T cell receptor beta chains from one sample sequenced in a study of cytomegalovirus exposure and HLA in healthy donors (dated by TCRdb to 2015 to 2018). The library was obtained by the immunoSEQ multiplex PCR assay. A mixture of 60 forward primers for TCR Vbeta segments and 13 reverse primers for TCR Jbeta segments was used in the multiplex PCR. TCRdb holds this immuneACCESS table with in-frame rearrangements only. Some clones are missing; in checked studies, unresolved V genes explain under half, and the rest has no known cause. The sample includes 80,000 or so clones, with 65% to 80% observed a single time. The top ten clones comprise over 10% of the sample. What was sequenced was PBMCs. Receptors were obtained from a male donor in good health and CMV-seropositive.

The CDR3 loop is CASSFNRGGRETQYF. Written as DNA, the CDR3 is TGTGCCAGCAGCTTTAACAGGGGAGGTCGGGAGACCCAGTACTTC. The chain carries TRBV7-9 and TRBJ2-5; a possible D gene is TRBD1 (7 bases). The CDR3 has 15 amino acids. Per germline, CDR1 SEHNR and CDR2 FQNEAQ (reference sequence). V was clipped by 3 bases and J by 5 bases, with 16 bases between them.

This clone was seen a single time. A junction boundary mismatches the germline segment, possibly from a read error. The V gene is TRBV7-9, the J gene TRBJ1-1; D is undetermined. CDR3 length: 13 residues. Germline values: CDR1 SEHNR, CDR2 FQNEAQ (reference sequence). The CDR3 coding sequence is TGTTCCAGCAGCTTAGACCCGCGGACTGAAGCTTTCTTT. Translated, it gives CSSSLDPRTEAFF.

The rearrangement joins TRBV7-2 to TRBJ1-5, with 9 bases aligning to TRBD1. With V trimmed by 2 bases and J by 5 bases, 7 bases remained unmatched. The CDR3 has 16 amino acids. Germline lookup yields CDR1 SGHTA and CDR2 FQGNSA. CDR3 nucleotide sequence: TGTGCCAGCAGCTTATCCACGGGACAGGGTTATCAGCCCCAGCATTTT. Its protein product is CASSLSTGQGYQPQHF.

The V gene is TRBV25-1, the J gene TRBJ1-6; D not resolved. There are 16 residues in the CDR3. V gave up 3 bases and J gave up 0 bases, with 9 bases separating them. From germline, CDR1 is MGHDK and CDR2 SYGVNS. CDR3 sequence reads: CASSDSLSSYNSPLHF. CDR3 coding DNA: TGTGCCAGCAGTGATTCACTTAGCTCCTATAATTCACCCCTCCACTTT.

CDR3 sequence: CASSFGGGLGQPQHF. In DNA, the CDR3 is TGTGCCAGCAGTTTCGGCGGGGGTCTGGGTCAGCCCCAGCATTTT. The chain uses TRBV27 and TRBJ1-5; perhaps TRBD1 as D (5 bases). CDR3 length equals 15 residues. From germline, CDR1 is MNHEY and CDR2 SMNVEV (reference sequence). The germline V and J ends were trimmed by 3 bases and 6 bases, with 15 bases remaining between them.

The chain employs TRBV30 and TRBJ1-2, with a weak D call TRBD1 (5 bases). The germline CDR1 and CDR2 sequences are GTSNPN and SVGIG (reference sequence). The CDR3 is made up of 13 amino acids. V lost 3 bases, J lost 0 bases, and 8 bases lay in between. The CDR3 region has the DNA TGTGCCTGGAGCAGGGTTGCTAACTATGGCTACACCTTC. Its translation is CAWSRVANYGYTF.

For this clone: The same CDR3 is also encoded by other DNA sequences in this sample. The chain has TRBV5-1 and TRBJ1-1; 9 bases are a match to TRBD1. Germline-derived CDR1 and CDR2 are SGHRS and YFSETQ. There are 14 residues in the CDR3. The junction had 1 base not matched to a gene; V was cut back by 3 bases and J by 1 base. The CDR3 DNA is TGCGCCAGCAGCTGGGGACAGGGGAACACTGAAGCTTTCTTT. Its protein is CASSWGQGNTEAFF.

This clone showed up just a few times. J is TRBJ2-1 and V is TRBV7-9, with 10 bases matching TRBD2. The germline V gene encodes CDR1 SEHNR and CDR2 FQNEAQ (reference sequence). The CDR3 has 15 residues. Trimming took 0 bases from V and 8 from J; bases not matched to a gene: 4. The CDR3 spells CASSLALAGAYEQFF. CDR3 in DNA: TGTGCCAGCAGCTTAGCCCTAGCGGGAGCCTATGAGCAGTTCTTC.

This clone was recorded only once. The chain links TRBV5-4 to TRBJ2-5; 7 bases fit TRBD1. Per the germline V gene, CDR1 is SGHNT and CDR2 is YYREEE (reference sequence). The CDR3 consists of 14 residues. The V and J ends lost 2 bases and 0 bases, in that order; junction bases with no gene match: 1. CDR3 loop: CASSLTGDQETQYF. The CDR3 nucleotides are TGTGCCAGCAGCTTAACAGGGGACCAAGAGACCCAGTACTTC.

The CDR3 protein is CASTTRQGSYEQYF. The CDR3 nucleotides read TGTGCCAGCACGACGAGGCAGGGGTCCTACGAGCAGTACTTC. The chain carries TRBV5-4 and TRBJ2-7, with a possible D match to TRBD1 (6 bases). Germline values: CDR1 SGHNT, CDR2 YYREEE (reference sequence). Between the trimmed V and J ends, which lost 6 bases and 1 base, there was a span of 14 bases. The CDR3 consists of 14 residues.

The chain is built from TRBV27 and TRBJ1-6; no firm D call. With 2 bases removed from V and 14 bases from J, the gap between germline ends came to 10 bases. Germline CDR1 is MNHEY and CDR2 is SMNVEV (reference sequence). The CDR3 extends over 12 amino acids. CDR3 in amino acids: CASSLLDGTLHF. The CDR3 nucleotides read TGTGCCAGCAGTTTACTCGACGGGACCCTCCACTTT.

This chain uses TRBV7-2 with TRBJ2-3; the D gene is possibly TRBD2 (6 bases). This CDR3 spans 13 amino acids. The ends were cut back, 8 bases at V and 4 bases at J, with 13 bases in the middle. Germline lookup yields CDR1 SGHTA and CDR2 FQGNSA. CDR3 in amino acids: CASGRLVADTQYF. CDR3 nucleotides: TGTGCCAGCGGAAGACTAGTCGCAGATACGCAGTATTTT.

This chain connects TRBV6-5 to TRBJ2-3; the D gene is possibly TRBD2 (6 bases). The CDR3 sequence is 15 residues long. V lost 6 bases to trimming and J lost 0 bases, with 13 bases between them. Germline V lookup: CDR1 MNHEY, CDR2 SVGAGI. Written as DNA, the CDR3 is TGTGCCAGCAGAGTAGCGGTACAAAGCACAGATACGCAGTATTTT. The encoded protein is CASRVAVQSTDTQYF.

This rearrangement joins TRBV6-1 to TRBJ2-7; 8 positions match TRBD1. The V and J ends lost 5 bases and 2 bases, in that order; junction bases with no gene match: 8. CDR1 is MNHNS and CDR2 is SASEGT in the germline V gene. CDR3 length equals 15 residues. The CDR3 bases are TGTGCCAGCAGTCCTAAACCGGGACAGGCCTACGAGCAGTACTTC. It translates to CASSPKPGQAYEQYF.

The chain joins TRBV21-1 to TRBJ2-3; TRBD2 was called by the table and not checked on the DNA. TRBV21-1 is deemed a pseudogene. The CDR3 spans 17 residues. CDR3 nucleotide sequence: TGTGCCAGCAGCAAAGAAGGTAGTTGGCGGGGGACAGATACGCAGTATTTT. As protein: CASSKEGSWRGTDTQYF.

The chain is built from TRBV4-2 and TRBJ1-4, with D hard to call. The CDR3 sequence is 14 residues long. Germline V gene sequence: CDR1 LGHNA, CDR2 YNFKEQ. The germline V and J ends were trimmed by 3 bases and 8 bases, with 13 bases remaining between them. The CDR3 reads CASSQAHTKEKLFF. The CDR3 bases are TGTGCCAGCAGCCAGGCACATACGAAGGAAAAACTGTTTTTT.

The J gene is TRBJ2-7, the V gene TRBV19, with D perhaps matching TRBD1 (6 bases). Trimming stripped 5 bases from V and 0 bases from J, with 8 bases between. CDR3 length: 13 amino acids. CDR1 LNHDA and CDR2 SQIVND come from the germline V gene (reference sequence). Written as DNA, the CDR3 is TGTGCCAGTAGTGGGGACACCTCCTACGAGCAGTACTTC. This codes for CASSGDTSYEQYF.

V gene TRBV10-3 combines with J gene TRBJ1-6; perhaps TRBD1 as D (5 bases). The CDR3 loop spans 14 amino acids. With 6 bases removed from V and 5 bases from J, the gap between germline ends came to 11 bases. Germline V CDR1 and CDR2: ENHRY, SYGVKD. CDR3 residues: CAISTQENNSPLHF. The CDR3, as DNA: TGTGCCATCAGCACACAGGAGAATAATTCACCCCTCCACTTT.

V gene TRBV11-2 combines with J gene TRBJ1-4; D is perhaps TRBD1 (5 bases). The CDR3 has 14 amino acids. The germline V gene encodes CDR1 SGHAT and CDR2 FQNNGV. The ends were cut back, 3 bases at V and 7 bases at J, with 12 bases in the middle. Written as DNA, the CDR3 is TGTGCCAGCAGCTTGCGTCAGGGTTTTGAAAAACTGTTTTTT. Translated: CASSLRQGFEKLFF. Full variable domain (rest looked up from reference TRBV11-2 and TRBJ1-4): EAGVAQSPRYKIIEKRQSVAFWCNPISGHATLYWYQQILGQGPKLLIQFQNNGVVDDSQLPKDRFSAERLKGVDSTLKIQPAKLEDSAVYLCASSLRQGFEKLFFGSGTQLSVL.

The chain joins TRBV6-1 to TRBJ1-1; no clear D. CDR3 length: 15 amino acids. The V gene's germline CDR1 is MNHNS and CDR2 SASEGT. The ends were cut back, 2 bases at V and 0 bases at J, with 10 bases in the middle. This chain's CDR3 is CASSELRGMNTEAFF. CDR3 in DNA: TGTGCCAGCAGTGAACTTAGAGGCATGAACACTGAAGCTTTCTTT.

This clone was observed a handful of times. V and J are TRBV9 and TRBJ2-3; TRBD2 agrees at 9 bases. The germline gives CDR1 SGDLS, CDR2 YYNGEE. This CDR3 comprises 16 residues. V gave up 0 bases and J gave up 4 bases; unmatched junction bases: 6. The CDR3 DNA sequence: TGTGCCAGCAGCGTAGTCGCGGGGGGGGGATCAGATACGCAGTATTTT. It is translated as CASSVVAGGGSDTQYF.

The CDR3 spells CASSPGTGVETQYF. The CDR3 nucleotides are TGTGCCAGCTCACCCGGGACAGGGGTGGAGACCCAGTACTTC. The chain recombines TRBV18 with TRBJ2-5; 10 bases line up with TRBD1. This CDR3 region has 14 residues. Germline lookup yields CDR1 KGHSH and CDR2 LQKENI. Germline trimming cut 3 bases from V and 5 bases from J; bases unmatched to any gene: 3.

This chain's CDR3 is CASSQERGSHYGYTF. CDR3 DNA sequence: TGTGCCAGCAGCCAAGAAAGGGGGTCGCACTATGGCTACACCTTC. V is TRBV4-2 and J is TRBJ1-2, with D tentatively TRBD1 (6 bases). Germline CDR1 reads LGHNA; CDR2 reads YNFKEQ. The CDR3 extends over 15 amino acids. Trimming pared 0 bases from V and 3 bases from J, leaving 11 bases between.

About this clone itself: Other nucleotide sequences in the sample specify the same CDR3. The gene calls are TRBV6-6 and TRBJ2-5, with no clear D. CDR1 and CDR2 (germline): MNHNY, SVGAGI (reference sequence). The V gene lost 6 bases and the J gene lost 1 base, with 15 bases spanning the gap. This CDR3 has 15 residues. CDR3: CASRRPSIRQETQYF. The CDR3 nucleotides are TGTGCCAGCAGACGCCCTAGTATCCGCCAAGAGACCCAGTACTTC.

The chain couples TRBV19 to TRBJ2-3; TRBD2 matches 10 bases. The CDR3 loop spans 16 amino acids. Germline V lookup: CDR1 LNHDA, CDR2 SQIVND (reference sequence). Unmatched junction bases numbered 5, after V lost 1 base and J lost 4 bases. In DNA form, the CDR3 reads TGTGCCAGTAGTATAGGCGGGCTAGCGGGGGCAGATACGCAGTATTTT. Its translation is CASSIGGLAGADTQYF. Variable domain in full (rest from reference TRBV19 and TRBJ2-3): DGGITQSPKYLFRKEGQNVTLSCEQNLNHDAMYWYRQDPGQGLRLIYYSQIVNDFQKGDIAEGYSVSREKKESFPLTVTSAQKNPTAFYLCASSIGGLAGADTQYFGPGTRLTVL.

This clone was found once. This chain connects TRBV10-3 to TRBJ1-2; TRBD1 aligns across 10 bases. With V trimmed by 7 bases and J by 2 bases, 7 bases remained unmatched. CDR1 is ENHRY, CDR2 SYGVKD, per germline. This CDR3 has 15 amino acids. CDR3 protein: CAITSGQGVNYGYTF. The CDR3 nucleotides are TGTGCCATCACTTCTGGACAGGGGGTGAACTATGGCTACACCTTC.